This section outlines one TCR beta chain sequence together with its context. V was shortened by 2 bases and J by 12 bases, with 23 bases between the two germline ends. This CDR3 comprises 15 residues. Germline assignment: CDR1 SNHLY and CDR2 FYNNEI. Next came a second PCR, run for about 6 to 12 cycles, which used a sample-barcoded 5' primer along with a J-beta primer mix. TCRdb ran MiXCR on the 5' RACE reads and lists one entry per CDR3 protein. The sample yields some 930,000 distinct CDR3 sequences, 25% to 30% seen once. These data come from a study of blood T cells in healthy people across ages. These sequences were also reported in another study, on T cells of mothers and their children.

The chain links TRBV2 to TRBJ2-7; weak D call: TRBD1 (5 bases). The sample taken for sequencing was blood. The source is a woman in her thirties or forties in good health. The DNA of the CDR3 is TGTGCCAGCAGTGAATCGGCAAGGGGTCTAAAGTTGAGGTACTTC. It translates to CASSESARGLKLRYF.